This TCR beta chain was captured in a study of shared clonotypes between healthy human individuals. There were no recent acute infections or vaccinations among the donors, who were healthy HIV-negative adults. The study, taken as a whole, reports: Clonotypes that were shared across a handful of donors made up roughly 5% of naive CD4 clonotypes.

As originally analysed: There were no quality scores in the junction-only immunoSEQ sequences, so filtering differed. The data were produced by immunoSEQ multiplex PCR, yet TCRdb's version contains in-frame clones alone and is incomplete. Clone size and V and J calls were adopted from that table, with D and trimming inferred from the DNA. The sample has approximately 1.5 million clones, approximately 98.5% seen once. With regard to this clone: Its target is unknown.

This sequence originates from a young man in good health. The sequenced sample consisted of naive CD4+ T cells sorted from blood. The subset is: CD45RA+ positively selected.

The CDR3 sequence: CASSTPRGRVGYTF. CDR3 nucleotide sequence: TGTGCCAGCAGTACCCCGAGGGGAAGGGTTGGCTACACCTTC. This sequence joins TRBV28 and TRBJ1-2, with TRBD1 as a possible D gene (5 bases). V lost 5 bases and J lost 7, with 17 bases in between. The CDR3 totals 14 residues. Germline CDR1 is MDHEN and CDR2 is SYDVKM.